The 23 T cell receptor beta chains below come from one sample, sequenced in a study of T cells in Graves' hyperthyroidism and ophthalmopathy. Amplification yielded TCR beta CDR3 regions, with RNA transcripts as the source. The HTBI primer set drove a first-round RT-PCR of the TCR CDR3. One entry per CDR3 protein, called by TCRdb with MiXCR from the multiplex PCR reads. The table has 550,000 to 700,000 distinct CDR3 sequences, 46% seen once. Sequenced: peripheral blood or thyroid tissue (not recorded which). The origin of the receptors is an adult woman with Graves' disease, either hyperthyroidism or ophthalmopathy (not recorded which).

In nucleotides, the CDR3 is TGTGCCAGCAGCCAAGATGAGTGGACACCCGGAAACACCATATATTTT. This gives the protein CASSQDEWTPGNTIYF. The V call is TRBV14, the J call TRBJ1-3; possible D gene TRBD1, 5 bases. The V end lost 0 bases, the J end lost 4 bases, and 13 bases lay between the germline ends. The CDR3 length is 16 residues. CDR1 and CDR2 from the germline V gene are SGHDN and FVKESK.

This clonotype was seen ten or more times. The J gene is TRBJ2-5, the V gene TRBV11-2; D perhaps matches TRBD2 (6 bases). Germline values: CDR1 SGHAT, CDR2 FQNNGV. There are 13 residues in the CDR3. Trimming took 5 bases from V and 2 from J, leaving 9 bases between them. The DNA for the CDR3 is TGTGCCAGCAGCCGGGAGAGACAAGAGACCCAGTACTTC. Translation gives CASSRERQETQYF.

This clonotype was seen ten or more times. This chain joins TRBV4-2 and TRBJ2-6; possibly TRBD2 for D (6 bases). The germline gives CDR1 LGHNA, CDR2 YNFKEQ. The CDR3 spans 17 residues. The ends were cut back, 0 bases at V and 3 bases at J, with 12 bases in the middle. In DNA, the CDR3 is TGTGCCAGCAGCCAAGAAGCAGGGAGGATTGGGGCCAACGTCCTGACTTTC. It is translated as CASSQEAGRIGANVLTF.

The J gene is TRBJ1-1, the V gene TRBV9; TRBD1 is a possible D gene (5 bases). The germline V and J ends were trimmed by 0 bases and 5 bases, with 14 bases remaining between them. The CDR3 runs to 15 residues. CDR1 SGDLS and CDR2 YYNGEE come from the germline V gene. In DNA, the CDR3 is TGTGCCAGCAGCGTAGAGGGAATGCGGGGGACTGAAGCTTTCTTT. As protein: CASSVEGMRGTEAFF.

This clonotype has just a few counts. This chain links TRBV20-1 with TRBJ2-5; unclear D gene. Trimming shortened V by 0 bases and J by 2 bases, and 7 bases separated the two germline ends. The CDR3 is 13 residues long. Per the germline V gene, CDR1 is DFQATT and CDR2 is SNEGSKA (reference sequence). This CDR3 is CSARDLGQETQYF. CDR3 in DNA: TGCAGTGCTAGAGATCTAGGGCAAGAGACCCAGTACTTC.

The chain has TRBV7-2 and TRBJ2-7, with 8 bases aligning to TRBD1. CDR3 length: 14 residues. CDR1 and CDR2 from the germline V gene are SGHTA and FQGNSA. Trimming cost V 5 bases and J 8 bases; bases outside gene matches: 11. The CDR3 protein is CASSTPDRVSKQYF. The CDR3 nucleotides read TGTGCCAGCAGCACGCCGGACAGGGTGTCGAAGCAGTACTTC. The full variable domain, rest sourced from reference TRBV7-2 and TRBJ2-7, is GAGVSQSPSNKVTEKGKDVELRCDPISGHTALYWYRQSLGQGLEFLIYFQGNSAPDKSGLPSDRFSAERTGGSVSTLTIQRTQQEDSAVYLCASSTPDRVSKQYFGPGTRLTVT.

The rearrangement links TRBV20-1 to TRBJ2-3; 7 nucleotides align to TRBD1. V lost 6 bases to trimming and J lost 2 bases; unmatched junction nucleotides: 8. The CDR3 contains 14 residues. Looked up from germline, CDR1 is DFQATT and CDR2 is SNEGSKA (reference sequence). The CDR3 sequence: CSALPGGLTDTQYF. The CDR3 DNA reads TGCAGTGCCTTACCAGGGGGTCTCACAGATACGCAGTATTTT.

V is TRBV19 and J is TRBJ1-2; 8 positions agree with TRBD1. The CDR3 is 15 amino acids. The germline CDR1 and CDR2 sequences are LNHDA and SQIVND (reference sequence). V was clipped by 3 bases and J by 8 bases; unmatched bases: 11. As DNA, the CDR3 is TGTGCCAGTAGTATTGATGGACAGGGCGGTCGGGGCTACACCTTC. It translates to CASSIDGQGGRGYTF.

In its sample, this clonotype was seen a few times. V usage is TRBV29-1 and J usage is TRBJ1-1; TRBD1 is a possible D gene (5 bases). V lost 1 base and J 5 bases, leaving 23 bases between the germline ends. CDR1 is SQVTM and CDR2 is ANQGSEA in the germline V gene. The CDR3 has 17 amino acids. CDR3 DNA sequence: TGCAGCGTTGAAGCGACTGGACACCCTGGTATTGGGACTGAAGCTTTCTTT. It encodes CSVEATGHPGIGTEAFF.

The rearrangement joins TRBV12-3 or TRBV12-4 to TRBJ1-5; D is ambiguous. The CDR3 covers 14 residues. Between the trimmed V and J ends, which lost 6 bases and 11 bases, there was a span of 20 bases. CDR3 amino acids: CASSPTVGKETQHF. For the CDR3, the DNA is TGTGCCAGCAGCCCGACGGTAGGGAAAGAGACCCAGCATTTT.

There are many counts of this clonotype. V and J are TRBV20-1 and TRBJ2-7; 9 bases map to TRBD1. Germline CDR1 reads DFQATT; CDR2 reads SNEGSKA (reference sequence). Losses at the gene ends were 5 bases for V and 4 bases for J; bases not matched to a gene: 6. This CDR3 has 13 residues. The CDR3 is CSARGQGWYEQYF. The CDR3, as DNA: TGCAGTGCTCGGGGACAGGGTTGGTACGAGCAGTACTTC.

The sample holds many counts of this clonotype. The chain joins TRBV7-6 to TRBJ1-5; 7 bases agree with TRBD1. V trimming: 5 bases; J trimming: 6 bases; junction bases outside the gene matches: 4. Germline V gene data show CDR1 as SGHVS and CDR2 as FNYEAQ. There are 13 residues in the CDR3. The CDR3 spells CASSHQGVQPQHF. CDR3 coding DNA: TGTGCCAGCAGCCATCAGGGGGTTCAGCCCCAGCATTTT.

This sequence joins TRBV20-1 and TRBJ2-7, with D possibly TRBD1 on 5 matching bases. V was clipped by 7 bases and J by 5 bases, with 9 bases between them. CDR3 length equals 10 residues. CDR1 is DFQATT and CDR2 is SNEGSKA in the germline V gene (reference sequence). CDR3 residues: CSGGIHEQYF. The CDR3 DNA is TGCAGTGGGGGCATTCACGAGCAGTACTTC.

This clonotype was counted many times. V usage is TRBV7-2 and J usage is TRBJ2-7, with 8 bases fitting TRBD2. V shed 5 bases, J shed 3 bases, and the junction held 9 bases outside the gene matches. Germline CDR1 reads SGHTA; CDR2 reads FQGNSA. This CDR3 is 15 amino acids long. CDR3 nucleotides: TGTGCCAGCAGCCTCGCGGGGGGATCCCTCTACGAGCAGTACTTC. Its translation is CASSLAGGSLYEQYF.

For this clonotype: A read error may be the cause here, since a much bigger clone is one base away. V usage is TRBV6-5 and J usage is TRBJ2-7; possibly TRBD1 or TRBD2 for D (5 bases each). The CDR3 consists of 15 residues. The germline gives CDR1 MNHEY, CDR2 SVGAGI. The V gene lost 2 bases and the J gene lost 5 bases, with 16 bases spanning the gap. The CDR3 protein is CASSYRGRASHEQYF. Here the CDR3 DNA reads TGTGCCAGCAGTTACCGGGGCAGGGCCTCGCACGAGCAGTACTTC.

The chain has TRBV28 and TRBJ1-4, with D unclear. CDR1 is MDHEN and CDR2 is SYDVKM in the germline V gene. The CDR3 has 15 residues. Trimming cost V 5 bases and J 1 base, with 11 bases left between them. The CDR3 is CASSVAAKTNEKLFF. CDR3 nucleotides: TGTGCCAGCAGTGTCGCGGCGAAAACTAATGAAAAACTGTTTTTT.

This sequence joins TRBV20-1 and TRBJ2-5, with 9 bases that match TRBD2. The CDR3 spans 15 residues. Looked up from germline, CDR1 is DFQATT and CDR2 is SNEGSKA (reference sequence). CDR3 sequence reads: CSSMASGVGIETQYF. The CDR3 bases are TGCAGCTCCATGGCTAGCGGGGTTGGGATCGAGACCCAGTACTTC.

V is TRBV6-1 and J is TRBJ1-5, with 7 bases aligning to TRBD1. The germline CDR1 and CDR2 sequences are MNHNS and SASEGT. The CDR3 spans 16 residues. V lost 1 base and J lost 6; bases outside the gene matches: 9. CDR3 sequence (DNA): TGTGCCAGCAGTGAAGAAGGTTCGGCAGGGGGTCAGCCCCAGCATTTT. Amino acid sequence: CASSEEGSAGGQPQHF.

CDR3 nucleotide sequence: TGTGCCAGCAGCCAAGTAGGGAGACAAACCTCGAACACCGGGGAGCTGTTTTTT. It is translated as CASSQVGRQTSNTGELFF. The rearrangement uses TRBV9 and TRBJ2-2, with D tentatively TRBD2 (5 bases). The CDR3 has 18 residues. The V end lost 4 bases, the J end lost 0 bases, and 19 bases lay between the germline ends. Germline V gene sequence: CDR1 SGDLS, CDR2 YYNGEE.

This clonotype was observed at least ten times. The V gene is TRBV6-5, the J gene TRBJ2-2; D remains unclear. The CDR3 extends over 15 amino acids. Germline V gene data show CDR1 as MNHEY and CDR2 as SVGAGI. V was shortened by 4 bases and J by 1 base, with 10 bases between the two germline ends. CDR3 sequence: CASSSGPENTGELFF. CDR3 in DNA: TGTGCCAGCAGTTCCGGGCCGGAGAACACCGGGGAGCTGTTTTTT.

This rearrangement joins TRBV19 to TRBJ1-1; D ambiguous. CDR1 is LNHDA, CDR2 SQIVND, per germline (reference sequence). The germline V and J ends were trimmed by 5 bases and 4 bases, with 11 bases remaining between them. This CDR3 has 13 amino acids. The CDR3 nucleotides are TGTGCCAGTAGTCTAACGGCGGGCACTGAAGCTTTCTTT. It codes for CASSLTAGTEAFF.

The chain couples TRBV29-1 to TRBJ2-7; 7 bases are a match to TRBD2. V dropped 6 bases and J dropped 2; count of bases not matched to a gene: 7. The CDR3 extends over 13 amino acids. The V gene's germline CDR1 is SQVTM and CDR2 ANQGSEA. CDR3 in amino acids: CSVRGGGPYEQYF. DNA of the CDR3: TGCAGCGTCAGAGGCGGGGGACCCTACGAGCAGTACTTC.

This clonotype was seen many times. The chain couples TRBV7-9 to TRBJ1-4; 10 positions match TRBD1. Trimming removed 1 base from V and 12 bases from J; junction bases left unmatched: 2. The CDR3 totals 13 residues. Germline V gene sequence: CDR1 SEHNR, CDR2 FQNEAQ (reference sequence). CDR3 residues: CASSLVGQGELFF. Written as DNA, the CDR3 is TGTGCCAGCAGCTTAGTCGGACAGGGGGAACTGTTTTTT.